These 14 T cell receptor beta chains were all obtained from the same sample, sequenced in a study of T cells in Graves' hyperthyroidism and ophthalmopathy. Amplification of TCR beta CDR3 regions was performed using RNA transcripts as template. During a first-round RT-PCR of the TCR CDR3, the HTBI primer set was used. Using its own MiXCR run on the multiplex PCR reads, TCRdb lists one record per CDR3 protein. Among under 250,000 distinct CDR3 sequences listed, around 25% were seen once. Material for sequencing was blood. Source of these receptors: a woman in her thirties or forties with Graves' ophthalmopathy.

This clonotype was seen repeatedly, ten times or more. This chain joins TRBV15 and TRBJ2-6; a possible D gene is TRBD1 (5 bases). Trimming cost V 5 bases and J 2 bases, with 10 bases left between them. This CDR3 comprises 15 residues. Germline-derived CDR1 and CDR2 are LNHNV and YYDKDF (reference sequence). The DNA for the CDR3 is TGTGCCACCAGCTGGACAAAGCCTGGGGCCAACGTCCTGACTTTC. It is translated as CATSWTKPGANVLTF. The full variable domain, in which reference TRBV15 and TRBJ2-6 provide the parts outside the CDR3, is DAMVIQNPRYQVTQFGKPVTLSCSQTLNHNVMYWYQQKSSQAPKLLFHYYDKDFNNEADTPDNFQSRRPNTSFCFLDIRSPGLGDTAMYLCATSWTKPGANVLTFGAGSRLTVL.

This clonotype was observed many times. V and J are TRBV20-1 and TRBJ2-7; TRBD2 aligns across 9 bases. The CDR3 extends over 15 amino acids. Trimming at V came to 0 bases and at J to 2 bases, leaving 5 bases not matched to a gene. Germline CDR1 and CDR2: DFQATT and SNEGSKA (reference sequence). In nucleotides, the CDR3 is TGCAGTGCTAGAGATCTAGCGGGGACCCCCTACGAGCAGTACTTC. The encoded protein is CSARDLAGTPYEQYF.

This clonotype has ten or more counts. This CDR3 is CASSLYQTQYF. CDR3 DNA sequence: TGTGCCAGCAGTTTATACCAGACCCAGTACTTC. The gene calls are TRBV28 and TRBJ2-5; D is unresolved. Trimming removed 1 base at V and 6 bases at J, with 3 bases between. The CDR3 is made up of 11 amino acids. From germline, CDR1 is MDHEN and CDR2 SYDVKM.

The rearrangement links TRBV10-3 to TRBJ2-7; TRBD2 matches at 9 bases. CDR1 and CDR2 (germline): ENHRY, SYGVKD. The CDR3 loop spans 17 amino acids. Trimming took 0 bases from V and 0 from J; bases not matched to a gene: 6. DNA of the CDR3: TGTGCCATCAGTGAGTCGATCACTAGCGGGTTCTCCTACGAGCAGTACTTC. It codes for CAISESITSGFSYEQYF.

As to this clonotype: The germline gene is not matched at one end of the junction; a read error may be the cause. This CDR3 reads CASSPLRQGDGYIF. The CDR3 DNA is TGTGCCAGCAGTCCTCTCCGACAGGGGGATGGCTACATCTTC. The chain joins TRBV28 to TRBJ1-2; 9 nucleotides align to TRBD1. CDR1 and CDR2 from the germline V gene are MDHEN and SYDVKM. The CDR3 loop spans 14 amino acids.

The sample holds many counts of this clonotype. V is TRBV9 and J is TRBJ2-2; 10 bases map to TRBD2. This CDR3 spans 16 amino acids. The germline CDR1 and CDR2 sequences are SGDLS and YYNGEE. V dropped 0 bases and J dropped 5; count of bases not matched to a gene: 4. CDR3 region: CASSVAASGSTGELFF. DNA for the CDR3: TGTGCCAGCAGCGTAGCGGCTAGCGGGAGTACCGGGGAGCTGTTTTTT.

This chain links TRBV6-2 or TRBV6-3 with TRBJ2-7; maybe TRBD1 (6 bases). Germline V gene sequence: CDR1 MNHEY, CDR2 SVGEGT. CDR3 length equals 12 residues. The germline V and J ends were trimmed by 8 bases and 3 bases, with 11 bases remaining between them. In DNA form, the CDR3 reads TGTGCCAGCCAAGAGGGGGTCTACGAGCAGTACTTC. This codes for CASQEGVYEQYF.

CDR3: CASSVDRTNQPQHF. The CDR3 DNA reads as TGTGCCAGCTCAGTGGACAGAACCAATCAGCCCCAGCATTTT. V and J are TRBV18 and TRBJ1-5, with D possibly matching TRBD1 (6 bases). The CDR3 spans 14 residues. The germline V gene encodes CDR1 KGHSH and CDR2 LQKENI. The V and J ends lost 5 bases and 3 bases respectively, with 11 bases between them.

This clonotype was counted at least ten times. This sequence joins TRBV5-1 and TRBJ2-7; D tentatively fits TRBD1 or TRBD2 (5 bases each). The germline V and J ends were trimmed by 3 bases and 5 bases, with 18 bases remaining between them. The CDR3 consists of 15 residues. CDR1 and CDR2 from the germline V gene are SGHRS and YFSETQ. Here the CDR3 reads CASSYRGSRGDEQYF. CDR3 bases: TGCGCCAGCAGCTACCGGGGCTCGAGGGGCGACGAGCAGTACTTC.

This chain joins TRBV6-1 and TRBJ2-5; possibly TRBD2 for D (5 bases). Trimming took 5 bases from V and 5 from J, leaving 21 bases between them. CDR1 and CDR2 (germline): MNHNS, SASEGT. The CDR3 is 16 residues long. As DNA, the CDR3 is TGTGCCAGCAGTCCCCGTGTCAATCGAGGGCGGGAGACCCAGTACTTC. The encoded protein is CASSPRVNRGRETQYF.

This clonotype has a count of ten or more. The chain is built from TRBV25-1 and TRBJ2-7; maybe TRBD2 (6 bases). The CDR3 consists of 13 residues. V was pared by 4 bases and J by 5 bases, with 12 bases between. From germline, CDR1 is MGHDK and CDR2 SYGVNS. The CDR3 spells CASSVGGVHEQYF. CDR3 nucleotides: TGTGCCAGCAGTGTCGGAGGGGTCCACGAGCAGTACTTC.

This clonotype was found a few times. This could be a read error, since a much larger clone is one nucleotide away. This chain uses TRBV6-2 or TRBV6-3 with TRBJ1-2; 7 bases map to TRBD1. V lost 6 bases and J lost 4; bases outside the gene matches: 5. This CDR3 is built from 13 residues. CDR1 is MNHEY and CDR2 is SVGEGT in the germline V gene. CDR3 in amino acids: CASRTGQTYGYTF. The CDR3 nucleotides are TGTGCCAGCAGAACGGGACAGACCTATGGCTACACCTTC.

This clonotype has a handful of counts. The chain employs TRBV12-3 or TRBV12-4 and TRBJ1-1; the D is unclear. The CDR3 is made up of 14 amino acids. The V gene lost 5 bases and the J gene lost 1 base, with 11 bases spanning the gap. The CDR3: CASSPFSENTEAFF. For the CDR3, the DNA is TGTGCCAGCAGTCCGTTTAGCGAGAACACTGAAGCTTTCTTT.

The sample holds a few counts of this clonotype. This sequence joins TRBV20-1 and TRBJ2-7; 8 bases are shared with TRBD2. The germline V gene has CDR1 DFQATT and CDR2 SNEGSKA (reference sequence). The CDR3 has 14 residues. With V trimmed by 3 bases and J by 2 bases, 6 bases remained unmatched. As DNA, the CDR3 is TGCAGTGCTAGCCTGGGACTAGATACCTACGAGCAGTACTTC. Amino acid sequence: CSASLGLDTYEQYF.